This T cell receptor beta chain was retrieved from a study of PD-L1 blockade in urothelial cancer. Per germline, CDR1 LNHDA and CDR2 SQIVND (reference sequence). Trimming at V came to 8 bases and at J to 8 bases, leaving 10 bases not matched to a gene. The CDR3 has 15 residues. Time point given: peripheral blood 6 weeks after treatment start. Clones were read by immunoSEQ multiplex PCR, and TCRdb kept only the in-frame ones, dropping some. The table includes around 19,000 clones, around 86% detected once. This TCR derives from a man between 45 and 60 years old with urothelial cancer. This sequence joins TRBV19 and TRBJ2-1; TRBD2 matches 12 bases. The specimen was PBMCs, collected around atezolizumab (anti-PD-L1) treatment. The CDR3 loop is CASASTSGSYYEQFF. The CDR3 DNA reads as TGTGCCAGTGCTTCGACTAGCGGGAGTTACTATGAGCAGTTCTTC.